These 3 T cell receptor beta chains came from one sample sequenced in a study of STAT5B mutations in CD4+ large granular lymphocyte leukemia. Repertoires were generated with immunoSEQ multiplex PCR, while TCRdb's copy carries only in-frame clones and drops some. The table lists about 32,000 clones, around four fifths of them singletons. Sequencing was done on a sample of CD4+ T cells from blood buffy coats. These receptor sequences come from a human donor in good health.

The chain combines TRBV7-2 with TRBJ2-3, with 7 bases matching TRBD2. Germline V lookup: CDR1 SGHTA, CDR2 FQGNSA. The CDR3 consists of 15 residues. J lost 8 bases, V lost 3 bases, and 11 bases had no gene match. DNA for the CDR3: TGTGCCAGCAGCTTGCAGACTAGCCAGGGAGCTACGCAGTATTTT. As protein: CASSLQTSQGATQYF.

The gene calls are TRBV6-6 and TRBJ1-1, with D possibly matching TRBD1 (5 bases). Trimming left V 9 bases short and J 5 bases short, with 16 bases between. The CDR3 is made up of 13 amino acids. Per germline, CDR1 MNHNY and CDR2 SVGAGI (reference sequence). This CDR3 is CASSWGLGTEAFF. The CDR3 DNA follows: TGTGCCAGTTCTTGGGGCCTAGGGACTGAAGCTTTCTTT.

This clone was counted a single time. This sequence joins TRBV30 and TRBJ1-2, with D perhaps TRBD1 (6 bases). V was clipped by 1 base and J by 4 bases, with 16 bases between them. CDR3 length equals 15 residues. Germline V CDR1 and CDR2: GTSNPN, SVGIG (reference sequence). The chain's CDR3 is CAWSGIGQKVYGYTF. The CDR3 bases are TGTGCCTGGAGTGGAATCGGACAGAAAGTCTATGGCTACACCTTC.